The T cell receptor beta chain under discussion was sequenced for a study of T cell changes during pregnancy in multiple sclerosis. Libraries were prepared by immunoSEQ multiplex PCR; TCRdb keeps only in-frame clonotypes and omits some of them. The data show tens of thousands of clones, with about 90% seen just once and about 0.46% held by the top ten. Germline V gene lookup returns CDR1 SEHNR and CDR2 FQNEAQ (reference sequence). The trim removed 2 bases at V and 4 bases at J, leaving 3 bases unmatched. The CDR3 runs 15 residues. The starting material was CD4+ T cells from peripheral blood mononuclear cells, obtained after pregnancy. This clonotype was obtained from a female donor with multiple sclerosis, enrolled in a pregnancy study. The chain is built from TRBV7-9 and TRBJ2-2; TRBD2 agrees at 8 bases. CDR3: CASSLYLAGTGELFF. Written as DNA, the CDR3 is TGTGCCAGCAGCTTATACCTAGCGGGCACCGGGGAGCTGTTTTTT.